The rows below give T cell receptor beta chains drawn from one sample of a study of T cells after somatic rescue of genetic block. The repertoire was sequenced with immunoSEQ multiplex PCR; TCRdb's copy has only in-frame clones and lacks some. Of over 55,000 clones listed, around 90% are singletons. Specimen: peripheral blood mononuclear cells (PBMCs). The receptors stem from a man aged 40-55 years. Both conserved end residues are part of each CDR3. Fields, in order: clone size, D gene, V gene, J gene, CDR3 DNA, CDR3 protein. A D gene is named only where the DNA matches it firmly. The size entry is marked missing in some rows and otherwise reads once, few, many or a size class.

abundance: .; d_gene: .; v_gene: TRBV2; j_gene: TRBJ1-4; CDR3nt: TGTGCCAGCACGGAAGGGGGGGCGTCACGTGGTGAAAAACTGTTTTTT; CDR3aa: CASTEGGASRGEKLFF
abundance: .; d_gene: .; v_gene: TRBV19; j_gene: TRBJ2-3; CDR3nt: TGTGCCAGTAGTTCCCGGGGAGCCCCCTCCACAGATACGCAGTATTTT; CDR3aa: CASSSRGAPSTDTQYF
abundance: .; d_gene: .; v_gene: TRBV5-1; j_gene: TRBJ1-2; CDR3nt: TGCGCCAGCAGCCCGCGACCCGGGACACCTAACTATGGCTACACCTTC; CDR3aa: CASSPRPGTPNYGYTF
abundance: .; d_gene: .; v_gene: TRBV28; j_gene: TRBJ2-7; CDR3nt: TGTGCCAGCAGTCCCTCGGGACTGAGAAGAGGGGAGCACTACGAGCAGTACTTC; CDR3aa: CASSPSGLRRGEHYEQYF
abundance: .; d_gene: .; v_gene: TRBV19; j_gene: TRBJ2-5; CDR3nt: TGTGCCAGGTGGGAGCTACAAGAGACCCAGTACTTC; CDR3aa: CARWELQETQYF
abundance: once; d_gene: .; v_gene: TRBV7-8; j_gene: TRBJ1-1; CDR3nt: TGTGCCAGCAGCCTCAGCCCAGGGAACACTGAAGCTTTCTTT; CDR3aa: CASSLSPGNTEAFF
abundance: .; d_gene: .; v_gene: TRBV7-2; j_gene: TRBJ2-1; CDR3nt: TGTGCCAGCAGCTTAAGACTCGGGAGTCGGAATGAGCAGTTCTTC; CDR3aa: CASSLRLGSRNEQFF
abundance: .; d_gene: .; v_gene: TRBV6-1; j_gene: TRBJ2-7; CDR3nt: TGTGCCACCAGTCCCTACGAGCAGTACTTC; CDR3aa: CATSPYEQYF
abundance: .; d_gene: .; v_gene: TRBV19; j_gene: TRBJ1-1; CDR3nt: TGTGCCAGTAGTTTCCGGACACCCCCTCAAAACACTGAAGCTTTCTTT; CDR3aa: CASSFRTPPQNTEAFF
abundance: .; d_gene: TRBD1; v_gene: TRBV5-1; j_gene: TRBJ2-7; CDR3nt: TGCGCCAGCAGCCCGAAGGGACAGGAGTCCTACGAGCAGTACTTC; CDR3aa: CASSPKGQESYEQYF
abundance: .; d_gene: .; v_gene: TRBV19; j_gene: TRBJ1-2; CDR3nt: TGTGCCAGTAGTATAAACCCTAATGAGGACTATGGCTACACCTTC; CDR3aa: CASSINPNEDYGYTF
abundance: once; d_gene: TRBD2; v_gene: TRBV7-2; j_gene: TRBJ2-7; CDR3nt: TGTGCCAGCAGCTTAGGCGGGAGTAAGTCCGAGCAGTACTTC; CDR3aa: CASSLGGSKSEQYF
abundance: .; d_gene: .; v_gene: TRBV29-1; j_gene: TRBJ2-3; CDR3nt: TGCAGCGTTGAAGATGGGGGGGATACGCAGTATTTT; CDR3aa: CSVEDGGDTQYF
abundance: .; d_gene: TRBD1; v_gene: TRBV7-6; j_gene: TRBJ2-5; CDR3nt: TGTGCCAGCAGCTTAGGGGACAGACCAGGAGAGACCCAGTACTTC; CDR3aa: CASSLGDRPGETQYF
abundance: .; d_gene: .; v_gene: TRBV5-1; j_gene: TRBJ2-3; CDR3nt: TGCGCCAGCAGCTTGAATTCCGATACGCAGTATTTT; CDR3aa: CASSLNSDTQYF
abundance: .; d_gene: TRBD1; v_gene: TRBV19; j_gene: TRBJ1-5; CDR3nt: TGTGCCAGTAGCCAGGACAGGTCATTCAATCAGCCCCAGCATTTT; CDR3aa: CASSQDRSFNQPQHF
abundance: .; d_gene: .; v_gene: TRBV19; j_gene: TRBJ1-4; CDR3nt: TGTGCCAGTAGTATCAGGGCCGGGGGGGAAAAACTGTTTTTT; CDR3aa: CASSIRAGGEKLFF
abundance: .; d_gene: .; v_gene: TRBV7-7; j_gene: TRBJ2-7; CDR3nt: TGTGCCAGCAGCTTAGCTCAGGGAGCCTCCTACGAGCAGTACTTC; CDR3aa: CASSLAQGASYEQYF
abundance: few; d_gene: TRBD2; v_gene: TRBV5-1; j_gene: TRBJ2-7; CDR3nt: TGCGCCAGCAGCCCTCGGGGGGATTATGATCCCTACGAGCAGTACTTC; CDR3aa: CASSPRGDYDPYEQYF
abundance: .; d_gene: TRBD1; v_gene: TRBV19; j_gene: TRBJ1-2; CDR3nt: TGTGCCAGCAACAGGGGGCCGCCATCCCCTACTAACTATGGCTACACCTTC; CDR3aa: CASNRGPPSPTNYGYTF
abundance: .; d_gene: .; v_gene: TRBV4-3; j_gene: TRBJ2-1; CDR3nt: TGCGCCAGCAGCACGAGTATTGCGAACGAACGACTAAGTGAGCAGTTCTTC; CDR3aa: CASSTSIANERLSEQFF
abundance: .; d_gene: .; v_gene: TRBV10-2; j_gene: TRBJ1-5; CDR3nt: TGCGCCAGCATGACGGGCAATCAGCCCCAGCATTTT; CDR3aa: CASMTGNQPQHF
abundance: once; d_gene: .; v_gene: TRBV5-4; j_gene: TRBJ2-7; CDR3nt: TGTGCCAGCAGCTTGGCCAATCGGGTCGAGCAGTACTTC; CDR3aa: CASSLANRVEQYF
abundance: .; d_gene: TRBD2; v_gene: TRBV2; j_gene: TRBJ2-1; CDR3nt: TGTGCCAGCACGCTAGCGGGGTCCGGAGAGCAGTTCTTC; CDR3aa: CASTLAGSGEQFF
abundance: .; d_gene: .; v_gene: TRBV6-5; j_gene: TRBJ1-5; CDR3nt: TGTGCCAGCAGTGGTGGGTTCAATCAGCCCCAGCATTTT; CDR3aa: CASSGGFNQPQHF
abundance: once; d_gene: .; v_gene: TRBV11-2; j_gene: TRBJ2-7; CDR3nt: TGTGCCAGCAGCTTGAGGGAGGTGCGGAACGAGCAGTACTTC; CDR3aa: CASSLREVRNEQYF
abundance: .; d_gene: TRBD2; v_gene: TRBV10-3; j_gene: TRBJ2-7; CDR3nt: TGTGCCATCAGTGAGGGGCGGGAGGCGGGCAACGAGCAGTACTTC; CDR3aa: CAISEGREAGNEQYF
abundance: once; d_gene: .; v_gene: TRBV6-1; j_gene: TRBJ2-3; CDR3nt: TGTGCCAGCACCGACAGAACAGATACGCAGTATTTT; CDR3aa: CASTDRTDTQYF
abundance: .; d_gene: .; v_gene: TRBV7-2; j_gene: TRBJ1-4; CDR3nt: TGTGCCAGCAGCTTGATTGGAGGGCAGGTGGGAGAAAAACTGTTTTTT; CDR3aa: CASSLIGGQVGEKLFF
abundance: .; d_gene: TRBD1; v_gene: TRBV5-1; j_gene: TRBJ1-5; CDR3nt: TGCGCCAGCAGCGACGGGACAGGGAATCAGCCCCAGCATTTT; CDR3aa: CASSDGTGNQPQHF
abundance: .; d_gene: .; v_gene: TRBV7-9; j_gene: TRBJ1-2; CDR3nt: TGTGCCAGCAGCCTTGACAGGAGAATTGACGGCTACACCTTC; CDR3aa: CASSLDRRIDGYTF
abundance: .; d_gene: TRBD1; v_gene: TRBV4-2; j_gene: TRBJ2-3; CDR3nt: TGTGCCAGCAGCCAGGGGACAGAGTACACAGATACGCAGTATTTT; CDR3aa: CASSQGTEYTDTQYF
abundance: .; d_gene: .; v_gene: TRBV19; j_gene: TRBJ1-6; CDR3nt: TGTGCCAGTAGTATGAGATATAATTCACCCCTCCACTTT; CDR3aa: CASSMRYNSPLHF
abundance: .; d_gene: .; v_gene: TRBV5-6; j_gene: TRBJ1-2; CDR3nt: TGTGCCAGCAGCTTGGGGCAGATCCAGCAAGGAGGCTACACCTTC; CDR3aa: CASSLGQIQQGGYTF
abundance: .; d_gene: .; v_gene: TRBV5-1; j_gene: TRBJ2-5; CDR3nt: TGCGCCAGCAGCCCAGACACAGGAGAAGAGACCCAGTACTTC; CDR3aa: CASSPDTGEETQYF
abundance: .; d_gene: .; v_gene: TRBV10-3; j_gene: TRBJ2-7; CDR3nt: TGTGCCATCAGTGTGGGGGGCAACTCCTACGAGCAGTACTTC; CDR3aa: CAISVGGNSYEQYF
abundance: .; d_gene: .; v_gene: TRBV18; j_gene: TRBJ2-7; CDR3nt: TGTGCCAGCTCACCAGACAGGACGTTCGAGCAGTACTTC; CDR3aa: CASSPDRTFEQYF
abundance: .; d_gene: .; v_gene: TRBV9; j_gene: TRBJ1-2; CDR3nt: TGTGCCAGCAGGAAAACAGGGAGTGGTGGCTACACCTTC; CDR3aa: CASRKTGSGGYTF
abundance: .; d_gene: .; v_gene: TRBV28; j_gene: TRBJ1-2; CDR3nt: TGTGCCAGCAGTTTAGGGGACAAAAAGTCTCACACCTTC; CDR3aa: CASSLGDKKSHTF
abundance: .; d_gene: TRBD2; v_gene: TRBV5-8; j_gene: TRBJ2-5; CDR3nt: TGTGCCAGCAGAAAGCAAATCCCGACTAGCCCAGAGACCCAGTACTTC; CDR3aa: CASRKQIPTSPETQYF
abundance: once; d_gene: .; v_gene: TRBV6-5; j_gene: TRBJ1-2; CDR3nt: TGTGCCAGCAGCCCAGGGGCAGCAGCTACCTATGGCTACACCTTC; CDR3aa: CASSPGAAATYGYTF
abundance: .; d_gene: .; v_gene: TRBV18; j_gene: TRBJ1-1; CDR3nt: TGTGCCAGCTCACCATCAGGGCGAGGGACCGCTGAAGCTTTCTTT; CDR3aa: CASSPSGRGTAEAFF
abundance: few; d_gene: TRBD1; v_gene: TRBV5-1; j_gene: TRBJ1-1; CDR3nt: TGCGCCAGCAGCTTTAGCAGGGGGACTGAAGCTTTCTTT; CDR3aa: CASSFSRGTEAFF
abundance: .; d_gene: .; v_gene: TRBV5-6; j_gene: TRBJ2-7; CDR3nt: TGTGCCAGCAGGACCGGACCAAATCGGGAGCAGTACTTC; CDR3aa: CASRTGPNREQYF
abundance: .; d_gene: .; v_gene: TRBV25-1; j_gene: TRBJ2-5; CDR3nt: TGTGCCAGCAGTGATGGCCCCCGCGCGACCCAGTACTTC; CDR3aa: CASSDGPRATQYF
abundance: .; d_gene: .; v_gene: TRBV4-3; j_gene: TRBJ2-7; CDR3nt: TGCGCCAGCAGCCAAGGCTCGGGCGTTAGGTACGAGCAGTACTTC; CDR3aa: CASSQGSGVRYEQYF
abundance: .; d_gene: TRBD1; v_gene: TRBV7-9; j_gene: TRBJ1-2; CDR3nt: TGTGCCAGCAGCTTAGCTACCGGGACAGGGAATGGCTACACCTTC; CDR3aa: CASSLATGTGNGYTF
abundance: .; d_gene: TRBD2; v_gene: TRBV2; j_gene: TRBJ2-1; CDR3nt: TGTGCCAGCACGAGCGGGAGGGGTAATGAGCAGTTCTTC; CDR3aa: CASTSGRGNEQFF
abundance: once; d_gene: .; v_gene: TRBV11-3; j_gene: TRBJ2-1; CDR3nt: TGTGCCAGCAGCTTAGATCAGGTGAATGAGCAGTTCTTC; CDR3aa: CASSLDQVNEQFF